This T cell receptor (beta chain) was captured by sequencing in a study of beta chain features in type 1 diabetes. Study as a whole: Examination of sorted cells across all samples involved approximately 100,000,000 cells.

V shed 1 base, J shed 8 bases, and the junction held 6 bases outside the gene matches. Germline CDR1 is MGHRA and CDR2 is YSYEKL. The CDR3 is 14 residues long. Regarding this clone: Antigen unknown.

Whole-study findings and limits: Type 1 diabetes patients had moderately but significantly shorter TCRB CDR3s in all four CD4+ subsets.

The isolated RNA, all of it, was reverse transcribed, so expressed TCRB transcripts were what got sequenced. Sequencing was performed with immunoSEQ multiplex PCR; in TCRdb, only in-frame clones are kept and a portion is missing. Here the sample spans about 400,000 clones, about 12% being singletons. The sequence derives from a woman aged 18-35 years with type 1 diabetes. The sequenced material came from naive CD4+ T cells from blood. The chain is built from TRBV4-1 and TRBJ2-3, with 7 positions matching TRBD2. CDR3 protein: CASSQGLAVGTQYF. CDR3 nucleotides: TGCGCCAGCAGCCAAGGACTAGCTGTGGGTACGCAGTATTTT.